These 25 T cell receptor beta chains were sequenced from one sample in a study of T cell responses to AZD1222 COVID-19 vaccine. Clones were read by immunoSEQ multiplex PCR, and TCRdb kept only the in-frame ones, dropping some. The data hold 110,000 to 150,000 clones, with 70% to 90% observed a single time. Sample: peripheral blood, taken on day 0 of AZD1222 vaccination. Every receptor here comes from an adult in good health.

V gene TRBV28 combines with J gene TRBJ2-4, with D perhaps TRBD1 (6 bases). V was shortened by 6 bases and J by 0 bases, with 12 bases between the two germline ends. Germline V lookup: CDR1 MDHEN, CDR2 SYDVKM. This CDR3 is built from 15 residues. The CDR3: CASRREDRAKNIQYF. DNA of the CDR3: TGTGCCAGCAGACGCGAGGACAGAGCCAAAAACATTCAGTACTTC.

This chain links TRBV28 with TRBJ2-7, with a weak D call TRBD1 (6 bases). CDR3 length: 14 residues. Trimming removed 5 bases at V and 3 bases at J, with 14 bases between. The V gene's germline CDR1 is MDHEN and CDR2 SYDVKM. Here the CDR3 DNA reads TGTGCCAGCAGTCCCCCACAGGACAGCTACGAGCAGTACTTC. This encodes CASSPPQDSYEQYF. The whole variable domain, filled in from reference TRBV28 and TRBJ2-7, reads DVKVTQSSRYLVKRTGEKVFLECVQDMDHENMFWYRQDPGLGLRLIYFSYDVKMKEKGDIPEGYSVSREKKERFSLILESASTNQTSMYLCASSPPQDSYEQYFGPGTRLTVT.

The V gene is TRBV6-5, the J gene TRBJ2-7, with D perhaps matching TRBD1 (5 bases). Germline lookup yields CDR1 MNHEY and CDR2 SVGAGI. With 2 bases removed from V and 6 bases from J, the gap between germline ends came to 11 bases. This CDR3 spans 13 amino acids. The CDR3 is CASSYPPGLEQYF. The CDR3 DNA follows: TGTGCCAGCAGTTACCCCCCAGGGCTCGAGCAGTACTTC.

The gene calls are TRBV7-9 and TRBJ1-3; no firm D call. The CDR3 has 13 amino acids. With 5 bases removed from V and 0 bases from J, the gap between germline ends came to 5 bases. Germline V gene sequence: CDR1 SEHNR, CDR2 FQNEAQ (reference sequence). The CDR3 protein is CASSGSSGNTIYF. In nucleotides, the CDR3 is TGTGCCAGCAGCGGCAGCTCTGGAAACACCATATATTTT.

A single count supports this clone. The chain joins TRBV6-5 to TRBJ1-1; tentatively, D is TRBD1 (5 bases). The CDR3 runs 13 residues. The V gene's germline CDR1 is MNHEY and CDR2 SVGAGI. Between the trimmed V and J ends, which lost 0 bases and 6 bases, there was a span of 8 bases. The CDR3 DNA reads as TGTGCCAGCAGTTACTCGTTGGGGGCTGAAGCTTTCTTT. Encoded protein: CASSYSLGAEAFF.

V is TRBV2 and J is TRBJ1-1; 8 positions agree with TRBD1. This CDR3 has 14 amino acids. Germline V gene sequence: CDR1 SNHLY, CDR2 FYNNEI. V trimming: 7 bases; J trimming: 1 base; junction bases outside the gene matches: 5. DNA for the CDR3: TGTGCCAGCATACGAGGACAGGGGAACACTGAAGCTTTCTTT. Translation gives CASIRGQGNTEAFF. Drawing the rest from reference TRBV2 and TRBJ1-1, the complete variable domain is EPEVTQTPSHQVTQMGQEVILRCVPISNHLYFYWYRQILGQKVEFLVSFYNNEISEKSEIFDDQFSVERPDGSNFTLKIRSTKLEDSAMYFCASIRGQGNTEAFFGQGTRLTVV.

V gene TRBV3-1 (or the pseudogene TRBV3-2) combines with J gene TRBJ2-3, with unresolved D. The V and J ends lost 4 bases and 7 bases respectively, with 15 bases between them. This CDR3 contains 14 residues. The germline CDR1 and CDR2 sequences are LGHDT and YNNKEL (reference sequence). This chain's CDR3 is CASSLGGALNTQYF. The DNA for the CDR3 is TGTGCCAGCAGCCTCGGCGGAGCGCTAAATACGCAGTATTTT.

This sequence joins TRBV24-1 and TRBJ2-2; tentative D call: TRBD2 (5 bases). V lost 3 bases to trimming and J lost 6 bases, with 25 bases between them. CDR1 is KGHDR, CDR2 SFDVKD, per germline. CDR3 length equals 19 residues. CDR3 region: CATSDVSGVVSVRAGELFF. CDR3 DNA sequence: TGTGCCACCAGTGATGTTTCCGGGGTCGTTAGCGTAAGGGCCGGGGAGCTGTTTTTT.

The V call is TRBV19, the J call TRBJ2-7; D perhaps matches TRBD2 (6 bases). CDR3 length equals 15 residues. CDR1 and CDR2 from the germline V gene are LNHDA and SQIVND (reference sequence). V lost 5 bases and J lost 4, with 18 bases in between. CDR3 in DNA: TGTGCCAGTAGTCGGAGGGCAGGCTCAATATACGAGCAGTACTTC. Its translation: CASSRRAGSIYEQYF. The full variable domain, in which reference TRBV19 and TRBJ2-7 provide the parts outside the CDR3, is DGGITQSPKYLFRKEGQNVTLSCEQNLNHDAMYWYRQDPGQGLRLIYYSQIVNDFQKGDIAEGYSVSREKKESFPLTVTSAQKNPTAFYLCASSRRAGSIYEQYFGPGTRLTVT.

The chain employs TRBV19 and TRBJ2-1; the D is unclear. Germline V gene sequence: CDR1 LNHDA, CDR2 SQIVND (reference sequence). Trimming left V 4 bases short and J 7 bases short, with 11 bases between. The length of the CDR3 is 13 residues. CDR3 nucleotides: TGTGCCAGTAGTACGCCGGGCGAAAATGAGCAGTTCTTC. Its translation is CASSTPGENEQFF. Full variable domain (remainder filled in from reference TRBV19 and TRBJ2-1): DGGITQSPKYLFRKEGQNVTLSCEQNLNHDAMYWYRQDPGQGLRLIYYSQIVNDFQKGDIAEGYSVSREKKESFPLTVTSAQKNPTAFYLCASSTPGENEQFFGPGTRLTVL.

V gene TRBV24-1 combines with J gene TRBJ2-1, with 9 bases matching TRBD2. This CDR3 comprises 15 residues. Germline CDR1 is KGHDR and CDR2 is SFDVKD. The trim removed 4 bases at V and 5 bases at J, leaving 5 bases unmatched. Here the CDR3 reads CATSETSGHDNEQFF. Here the CDR3 DNA reads TGTGCCACCAGTGAGACTAGCGGACACGACAATGAGCAGTTCTTC.

The chain has TRBV15 and TRBJ1-1; D gene unclear. This CDR3 contains 17 residues. Trimming left V 0 bases short and J 3 bases short, with 17 bases between. The germline V gene encodes CDR1 LNHNV and CDR2 YYDKDF (reference sequence). CDR3 amino acids: CATSRERHLSRDTEAFF. CDR3 DNA sequence: TGTGCCACCAGCAGAGAAAGACACCTTTCGCGGGACACTGAAGCTTTCTTT.

This chain uses TRBV5-6 with TRBJ1-6; the match to TRBD1 covers 7 bases. The CDR3 has 15 amino acids. With V trimmed by 5 bases and J by 6 bases, 8 bases remained unmatched. Germline CDR1 reads SGHDT; CDR2 reads YYEEEE. The CDR3 sequence is CASRLTGLPNSPLHF. CDR3 DNA sequence: TGTGCCAGCAGATTGACAGGGCTTCCTAATTCACCCCTCCACTTT.

V gene TRBV6-1 combines with J gene TRBJ2-7; D gene ambiguous. Germline V gene sequence: CDR1 MNHNS, CDR2 SASEGT. Trimming took off 3 bases at V and 4 bases at J, with 10 bases between the two ends. This CDR3 has 13 residues. In DNA form, the CDR3 reads TGTGCCAGCAGTGATTACGTCGGGTACGAGCAGTACTTC. Translation gives CASSDYVGYEQYF.

This chain joins TRBV6-5 and TRBJ1-1; 7 bases agree with TRBD1. Germline V gene sequence: CDR1 MNHEY, CDR2 SVGAGI. This CDR3 has 15 residues. J gave up 11 bases and V 0 bases, and 12 bases lay outside the gene matches. CDR3 amino acids: CASSYSTWDSQAAFF. Written as DNA, the CDR3 is TGTGCCAGCAGTTACTCAACTTGGGACAGCCAGGCTGCTTTCTTT.

The chain is built from TRBV28 and TRBJ1-3; possibly TRBD1 for D (6 bases). CDR1 and CDR2 from the germline V gene are MDHEN and SYDVKM. Trimming pared 5 bases from V and 7 bases from J, leaving 15 bases between. The CDR3 extends over 14 amino acids. CDR3 sequence reads: CASSRRGQRNTIYF. The CDR3 bases are TGTGCCAGCAGTCGCAGGGGCCAGAGGAACACCATATATTTT.

The V call is TRBV11-2, the J call TRBJ2-3, with D perhaps TRBD2 (6 bases). The V gene lost 2 bases and the J gene lost 2 bases, with 8 bases spanning the gap. CDR1 SGHAT and CDR2 FQNNGV come from the germline V gene. The CDR3 is made up of 14 amino acids. CDR3: CASSLQGLTDTQYF. CDR3 DNA: TGTGCCAGCAGCTTACAGGGACTCACAGATACGCAGTATTTT.

Here the CDR3 reads CASSRTGSQSDTQYF. CDR3 bases: TGTGCCAGTAGTAGGACAGGGTCCCAATCAGATACGCAGTATTTT. The chain couples TRBV19 to TRBJ2-3; 8 bases match TRBD1. The germline gives CDR1 LNHDA, CDR2 SQIVND (reference sequence). Germline trimming cut 4 bases from V and 4 bases from J; bases unmatched to any gene: 7. This CDR3 region has 15 residues.

This clone was picked up one time. The chain carries TRBV9 and TRBJ2-1; 9 bases match TRBD2. Trimming cost V 0 bases and J 4 bases; bases outside gene matches: 2. Germline CDR1 reads SGDLS; CDR2 reads YYNGEE. The CDR3 totals 15 residues. The CDR3 is CASSVVAGGYNEQFF. The CDR3 bases are TGTGCCAGCAGCGTAGTGGCGGGGGGGTACAATGAGCAGTTCTTC.

The count of this clone is one. This sequence joins TRBV19 and TRBJ1-6, with D unresolved. Germline-derived CDR1 and CDR2 are LNHDA and SQIVND (reference sequence). V shed 4 bases and J shed 0 bases, with 13 bases lying between them. The CDR3 sequence is 17 residues long. The CDR3 protein is CASSTGRPSSYNSPLHF. The CDR3 nucleotides read TGTGCCAGTAGTACCGGACGGCCGAGCTCCTATAATTCACCCCTCCACTTT.

The genes are TRBV7-9 and TRBJ1-4, with 8 bases matching TRBD1. Germline trimming cut 8 bases from V and 7 bases from J; bases unmatched to any gene: 6. Germline V gene sequence: CDR1 SEHNR, CDR2 FQNEAQ (reference sequence). The CDR3 consists of 13 residues. The CDR3 reads CASGETGVEKLFF. The CDR3 nucleotides are TGTGCCAGCGGGGAGACAGGGGTTGAAAAACTGTTTTTT.

This chain connects TRBV15 to TRBJ2-7; 9 nucleotides line up with TRBD1. Germline V gene data show CDR1 as LNHNV and CDR2 as YYDKDF (reference sequence). The CDR3 is 12 amino acids. Trimming cost V 8 bases and J 5 bases; bases outside gene matches: 4. As DNA, the CDR3 is TGTGCCACCGGAACAGGGGGCCACGAGCAGTACTTC. Translating it yields CATGTGGHEQYF.

V gene TRBV11-3 combines with J gene TRBJ2-1, with D unclear. Trimming shortened V by 0 bases and J by 7 bases, and 10 bases separated the two germline ends. The germline V gene has CDR1 SGHNT and CDR2 YENEEA. The CDR3 spans 14 residues. In nucleotides, the CDR3 is TGTGCCAGCAGCTTAGATTGGTTAGTTAATGAGCAGTTCTTC. Translation gives CASSLDWLVNEQFF.

This clone is a singleton in its sample. The rearrangement joins TRBV10-1 to TRBJ1-3; D ambiguous. In germline, CDR1 is WNHNN, CDR2 SYGVQD (reference sequence). Trimming shortened V by 3 bases and J by 1 base, and 7 bases separated the two germline ends. The CDR3 runs 14 residues. The DNA of the CDR3 is TGCGCCAGCAGTGAAACCCCTTCTGGAAACACCATATATTTT. It yields the protein CASSETPSGNTIYF.

This chain connects TRBV6-1 to TRBJ2-6; D not resolved. Germline CDR1 MNHNS, CDR2 SASEGT. Deletions cut 2 bases from V and 1 base from J, with 15 bases between. The length of the CDR3 is 18 residues. CDR3: CASSEHLPAKSGANVLTF. Written as DNA, the CDR3 is TGTGCCAGCAGTGAACATCTCCCTGCCAAATCTGGGGCCAACGTCCTGACTTTC.